This T cell receptor beta chain was sequenced for a study of metastatic and nonmetastatic thyroid tumors. Overall study: Repertoires of blood and of tissue (tumor or nodule) from malignant and benign thyroid patients were compared. Whole-study results and caveats: The reported finding was significantly higher TCR beta diversity in malignant thyroid tumors relative to benign nodules, in blood and tumor.

V lost 7 bases, J lost 0 bases, and 10 bases lay in between. CDR3 size: 13 residues. Germline assignment: CDR1 SGHDN and CDR2 FVKESK. Each patient came to thyroid surgery without any prior treatment (of any kind). Per the original data handling: What underpinned the distant-metastasis classifier for papillary thyroid cancer was the set of CDR3 differences across clinicopathological groups. Through MiXCR, TCRdb re-clonotyped the PCR reads. The V and J calls and clone size are TCRdb's, not the authors'. The sample includes some 31,000 clones, approximately 19% seen only once; the top ten take around 6.6%. There are many counts of this clone. The antigen is not known.

The sequencing sample was made of blood. The V and J genes are TRBV14 and TRBJ2-7; D perhaps matches TRBD1 (6 bases). The clonotype originates from a female donor with papillary thyroid cancer or a benign thyroid nodule (not recorded which). Some clones in this sample may be carry-over from other donors' samples. The CDR3 nucleotides are TGTGCCAGCAAAAAACAGGGCTCCTACGAGCAGTACTTC. Its protein product is CASKKQGSYEQYF.